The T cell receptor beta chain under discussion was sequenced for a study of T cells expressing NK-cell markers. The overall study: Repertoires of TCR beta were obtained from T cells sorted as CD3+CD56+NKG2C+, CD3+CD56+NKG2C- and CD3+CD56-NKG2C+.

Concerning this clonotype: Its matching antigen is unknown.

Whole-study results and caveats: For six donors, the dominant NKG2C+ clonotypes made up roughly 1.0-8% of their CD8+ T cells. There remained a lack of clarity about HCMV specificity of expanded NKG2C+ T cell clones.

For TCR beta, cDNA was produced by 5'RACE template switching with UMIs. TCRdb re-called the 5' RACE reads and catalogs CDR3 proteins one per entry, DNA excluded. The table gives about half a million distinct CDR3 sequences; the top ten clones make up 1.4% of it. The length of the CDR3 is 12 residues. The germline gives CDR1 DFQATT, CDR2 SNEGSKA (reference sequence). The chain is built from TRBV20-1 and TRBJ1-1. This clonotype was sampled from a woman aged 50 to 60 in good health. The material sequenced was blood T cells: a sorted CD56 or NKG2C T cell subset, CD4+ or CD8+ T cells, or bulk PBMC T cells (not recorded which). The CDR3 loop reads CSASIRAPEAFF.